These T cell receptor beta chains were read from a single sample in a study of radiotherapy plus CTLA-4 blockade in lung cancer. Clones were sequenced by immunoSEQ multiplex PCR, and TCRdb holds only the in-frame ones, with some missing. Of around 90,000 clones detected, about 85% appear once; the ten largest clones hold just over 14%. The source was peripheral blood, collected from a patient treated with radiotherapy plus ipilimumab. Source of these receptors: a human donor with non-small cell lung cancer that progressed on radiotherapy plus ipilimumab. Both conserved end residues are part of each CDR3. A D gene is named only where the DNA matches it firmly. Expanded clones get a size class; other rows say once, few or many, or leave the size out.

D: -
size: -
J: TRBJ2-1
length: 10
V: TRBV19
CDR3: CASGGREQFF
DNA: TGTGCCAGTGGGGGGCGTGAGCAGTTCTTC

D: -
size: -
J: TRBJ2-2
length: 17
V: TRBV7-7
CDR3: CASSFLLGSRNTGELFF
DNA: TGTGCCAGCAGCTTCCTCCTTGGATCCCGAAACACCGGGGAGCTGTTTTTT

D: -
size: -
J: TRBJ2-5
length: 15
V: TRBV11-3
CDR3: CASSFSPPGRSEQYF
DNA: TGTGCCAGCAGCTTTTCTCCTCCAGGGAGGTCGGAGCAGTACTTC

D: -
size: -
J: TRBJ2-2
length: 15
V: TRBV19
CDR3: CASIDRQPNTGELFF
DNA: TGTGCCAGTATCGATCGGCAGCCGAACACCGGGGAGCTGTTTTTT

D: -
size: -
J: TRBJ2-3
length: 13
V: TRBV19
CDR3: CASSMSLLDTQYF
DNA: TGTGCCAGTAGTATGTCCTTATTAGATACGCAGTATTTT

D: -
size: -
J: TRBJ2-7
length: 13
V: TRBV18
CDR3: CASSPQSSYEQYF
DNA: TGTGCCAGCTCACCGCAAAGCTCCTACGAGCAGTACTTC

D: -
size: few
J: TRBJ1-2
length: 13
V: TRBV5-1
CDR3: CASTWDGDYGYTF
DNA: TGCGCCAGCACTTGGGACGGGGACTATGGCTACACCTTC

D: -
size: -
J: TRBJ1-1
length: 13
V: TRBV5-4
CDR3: CASSLVGVTEAFF
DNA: TGTGCCAGCAGCTTGGTGGGAGTCACTGAAGCTTTCTTT

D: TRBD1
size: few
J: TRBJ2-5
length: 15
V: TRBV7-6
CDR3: CASSPGQGVRETQYF
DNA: TGTGCCAGCAGTCCGGGACAGGGGGTTAGAGAGACCCAGTACTTC

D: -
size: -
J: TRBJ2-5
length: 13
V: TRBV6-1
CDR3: CASHRELRETQYF
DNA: TGTGCCAGCCACCGAGAGTTGCGGGAGACCCAGTACTTC

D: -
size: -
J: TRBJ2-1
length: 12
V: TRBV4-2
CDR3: CASSKEGTSKVF
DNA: TGTGCCAGCAGCAAAGAAGGGACATCCAAGGTCTTC

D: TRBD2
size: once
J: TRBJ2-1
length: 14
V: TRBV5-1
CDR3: CASSVTSGTGEQFF
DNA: TGCGCCAGCAGCGTGACTAGCGGGACTGGTGAGCAGTTCTTC

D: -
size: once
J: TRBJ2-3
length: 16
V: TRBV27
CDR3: CASSPRGTASTDTQYF
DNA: TGTGCCAGCAGTCCGCGAGGGACTGCTAGCACAGATACGCAGTATTTT

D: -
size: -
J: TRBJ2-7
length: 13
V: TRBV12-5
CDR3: CASGLKRVGEQYF
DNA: TGTGCTAGTGGTTTGAAGCGGGTGGGGGAGCAGTACTTC

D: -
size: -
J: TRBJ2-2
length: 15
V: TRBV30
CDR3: CAWSVSGGWTGELFF
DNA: TGTGCCTGGAGTGTGTCTGGGGGCTGGACCGGGGAGCTGTTTTTT